This record concerns one T cell receptor (beta chain) sequence. The data are from a study of patients and donors after allogeneic stem cell transplantation. From germline, CDR1 is SNHLY and CDR2 FYNNEI. V was trimmed by 1 base and J by 3 bases, leaving 7 bases between them. This CDR3 is 13 amino acids long. A single record per CDR3 protein comes from TCRdb applying MiXCR to the RT-PCR reads. The sample includes roughly 190,000 distinct CDR3 sequences, around two fifths of them seen just once. The sample taken for sequencing was blood, either unsorted or a sorted T cell fraction (not recorded which). The chain links TRBV2 to TRBJ2-7; unclear D gene. The sequence was collected from a human donor who was either an allogeneic HSCT recipient or a stem cell or donor lymphocyte infusion donor (not recorded which). It is not recorded whose cells these are; they may come from a transplant donor. The CDR3 DNA sequence: TGTGCCAGCAGTGAAGGGCAACGCTACGAGCAGTACTTC. It yields the protein CASSEGQRYEQYF.